The present TCR beta chain was sequenced within a study of T cell responses to AZD1222 COVID-19 vaccine. Whole-study results and caveats: Spike as a whole was targeted by vaccine-associated CD4 TCRs, dominant at 160-218 and 743-854. Repertoires were sampled only after the peak T cell response. When two AZD1222 doses had been given, Spike-specific TCR breadth and depth rose. Clonal diversity may have been underestimated, and the donors were mostly white British, with more females than males.

V lost 1 base, J lost 6 bases, and 5 bases stayed unmatched. The germline CDR1 and CDR2 sequences are SEHNR and FQNEAQ (reference sequence). This CDR3 is built from 16 residues. Repertoires were generated with immunoSEQ multiplex PCR, while TCRdb's copy carries only in-frame clones and drops some. The sample consists of 150,000 to 200,000 clones, 87% of them appearing once. This clone was seen just once. Its antigen is undetermined. The sequencing here drew on peripheral blood, taken on day 0 of AZD1222 vaccination. The chain has TRBV7-9 and TRBJ1-5, with 11 bases aligning to TRBD1. The clonotype originates from an adult in good health. The DNA of the CDR3 is TGTGCCAGCAGCTTAGGCGCCGGGACAGGGGGTCAGCCCCAGCATTTT. This sequence encodes CASSLGAGTGGQPQHF.